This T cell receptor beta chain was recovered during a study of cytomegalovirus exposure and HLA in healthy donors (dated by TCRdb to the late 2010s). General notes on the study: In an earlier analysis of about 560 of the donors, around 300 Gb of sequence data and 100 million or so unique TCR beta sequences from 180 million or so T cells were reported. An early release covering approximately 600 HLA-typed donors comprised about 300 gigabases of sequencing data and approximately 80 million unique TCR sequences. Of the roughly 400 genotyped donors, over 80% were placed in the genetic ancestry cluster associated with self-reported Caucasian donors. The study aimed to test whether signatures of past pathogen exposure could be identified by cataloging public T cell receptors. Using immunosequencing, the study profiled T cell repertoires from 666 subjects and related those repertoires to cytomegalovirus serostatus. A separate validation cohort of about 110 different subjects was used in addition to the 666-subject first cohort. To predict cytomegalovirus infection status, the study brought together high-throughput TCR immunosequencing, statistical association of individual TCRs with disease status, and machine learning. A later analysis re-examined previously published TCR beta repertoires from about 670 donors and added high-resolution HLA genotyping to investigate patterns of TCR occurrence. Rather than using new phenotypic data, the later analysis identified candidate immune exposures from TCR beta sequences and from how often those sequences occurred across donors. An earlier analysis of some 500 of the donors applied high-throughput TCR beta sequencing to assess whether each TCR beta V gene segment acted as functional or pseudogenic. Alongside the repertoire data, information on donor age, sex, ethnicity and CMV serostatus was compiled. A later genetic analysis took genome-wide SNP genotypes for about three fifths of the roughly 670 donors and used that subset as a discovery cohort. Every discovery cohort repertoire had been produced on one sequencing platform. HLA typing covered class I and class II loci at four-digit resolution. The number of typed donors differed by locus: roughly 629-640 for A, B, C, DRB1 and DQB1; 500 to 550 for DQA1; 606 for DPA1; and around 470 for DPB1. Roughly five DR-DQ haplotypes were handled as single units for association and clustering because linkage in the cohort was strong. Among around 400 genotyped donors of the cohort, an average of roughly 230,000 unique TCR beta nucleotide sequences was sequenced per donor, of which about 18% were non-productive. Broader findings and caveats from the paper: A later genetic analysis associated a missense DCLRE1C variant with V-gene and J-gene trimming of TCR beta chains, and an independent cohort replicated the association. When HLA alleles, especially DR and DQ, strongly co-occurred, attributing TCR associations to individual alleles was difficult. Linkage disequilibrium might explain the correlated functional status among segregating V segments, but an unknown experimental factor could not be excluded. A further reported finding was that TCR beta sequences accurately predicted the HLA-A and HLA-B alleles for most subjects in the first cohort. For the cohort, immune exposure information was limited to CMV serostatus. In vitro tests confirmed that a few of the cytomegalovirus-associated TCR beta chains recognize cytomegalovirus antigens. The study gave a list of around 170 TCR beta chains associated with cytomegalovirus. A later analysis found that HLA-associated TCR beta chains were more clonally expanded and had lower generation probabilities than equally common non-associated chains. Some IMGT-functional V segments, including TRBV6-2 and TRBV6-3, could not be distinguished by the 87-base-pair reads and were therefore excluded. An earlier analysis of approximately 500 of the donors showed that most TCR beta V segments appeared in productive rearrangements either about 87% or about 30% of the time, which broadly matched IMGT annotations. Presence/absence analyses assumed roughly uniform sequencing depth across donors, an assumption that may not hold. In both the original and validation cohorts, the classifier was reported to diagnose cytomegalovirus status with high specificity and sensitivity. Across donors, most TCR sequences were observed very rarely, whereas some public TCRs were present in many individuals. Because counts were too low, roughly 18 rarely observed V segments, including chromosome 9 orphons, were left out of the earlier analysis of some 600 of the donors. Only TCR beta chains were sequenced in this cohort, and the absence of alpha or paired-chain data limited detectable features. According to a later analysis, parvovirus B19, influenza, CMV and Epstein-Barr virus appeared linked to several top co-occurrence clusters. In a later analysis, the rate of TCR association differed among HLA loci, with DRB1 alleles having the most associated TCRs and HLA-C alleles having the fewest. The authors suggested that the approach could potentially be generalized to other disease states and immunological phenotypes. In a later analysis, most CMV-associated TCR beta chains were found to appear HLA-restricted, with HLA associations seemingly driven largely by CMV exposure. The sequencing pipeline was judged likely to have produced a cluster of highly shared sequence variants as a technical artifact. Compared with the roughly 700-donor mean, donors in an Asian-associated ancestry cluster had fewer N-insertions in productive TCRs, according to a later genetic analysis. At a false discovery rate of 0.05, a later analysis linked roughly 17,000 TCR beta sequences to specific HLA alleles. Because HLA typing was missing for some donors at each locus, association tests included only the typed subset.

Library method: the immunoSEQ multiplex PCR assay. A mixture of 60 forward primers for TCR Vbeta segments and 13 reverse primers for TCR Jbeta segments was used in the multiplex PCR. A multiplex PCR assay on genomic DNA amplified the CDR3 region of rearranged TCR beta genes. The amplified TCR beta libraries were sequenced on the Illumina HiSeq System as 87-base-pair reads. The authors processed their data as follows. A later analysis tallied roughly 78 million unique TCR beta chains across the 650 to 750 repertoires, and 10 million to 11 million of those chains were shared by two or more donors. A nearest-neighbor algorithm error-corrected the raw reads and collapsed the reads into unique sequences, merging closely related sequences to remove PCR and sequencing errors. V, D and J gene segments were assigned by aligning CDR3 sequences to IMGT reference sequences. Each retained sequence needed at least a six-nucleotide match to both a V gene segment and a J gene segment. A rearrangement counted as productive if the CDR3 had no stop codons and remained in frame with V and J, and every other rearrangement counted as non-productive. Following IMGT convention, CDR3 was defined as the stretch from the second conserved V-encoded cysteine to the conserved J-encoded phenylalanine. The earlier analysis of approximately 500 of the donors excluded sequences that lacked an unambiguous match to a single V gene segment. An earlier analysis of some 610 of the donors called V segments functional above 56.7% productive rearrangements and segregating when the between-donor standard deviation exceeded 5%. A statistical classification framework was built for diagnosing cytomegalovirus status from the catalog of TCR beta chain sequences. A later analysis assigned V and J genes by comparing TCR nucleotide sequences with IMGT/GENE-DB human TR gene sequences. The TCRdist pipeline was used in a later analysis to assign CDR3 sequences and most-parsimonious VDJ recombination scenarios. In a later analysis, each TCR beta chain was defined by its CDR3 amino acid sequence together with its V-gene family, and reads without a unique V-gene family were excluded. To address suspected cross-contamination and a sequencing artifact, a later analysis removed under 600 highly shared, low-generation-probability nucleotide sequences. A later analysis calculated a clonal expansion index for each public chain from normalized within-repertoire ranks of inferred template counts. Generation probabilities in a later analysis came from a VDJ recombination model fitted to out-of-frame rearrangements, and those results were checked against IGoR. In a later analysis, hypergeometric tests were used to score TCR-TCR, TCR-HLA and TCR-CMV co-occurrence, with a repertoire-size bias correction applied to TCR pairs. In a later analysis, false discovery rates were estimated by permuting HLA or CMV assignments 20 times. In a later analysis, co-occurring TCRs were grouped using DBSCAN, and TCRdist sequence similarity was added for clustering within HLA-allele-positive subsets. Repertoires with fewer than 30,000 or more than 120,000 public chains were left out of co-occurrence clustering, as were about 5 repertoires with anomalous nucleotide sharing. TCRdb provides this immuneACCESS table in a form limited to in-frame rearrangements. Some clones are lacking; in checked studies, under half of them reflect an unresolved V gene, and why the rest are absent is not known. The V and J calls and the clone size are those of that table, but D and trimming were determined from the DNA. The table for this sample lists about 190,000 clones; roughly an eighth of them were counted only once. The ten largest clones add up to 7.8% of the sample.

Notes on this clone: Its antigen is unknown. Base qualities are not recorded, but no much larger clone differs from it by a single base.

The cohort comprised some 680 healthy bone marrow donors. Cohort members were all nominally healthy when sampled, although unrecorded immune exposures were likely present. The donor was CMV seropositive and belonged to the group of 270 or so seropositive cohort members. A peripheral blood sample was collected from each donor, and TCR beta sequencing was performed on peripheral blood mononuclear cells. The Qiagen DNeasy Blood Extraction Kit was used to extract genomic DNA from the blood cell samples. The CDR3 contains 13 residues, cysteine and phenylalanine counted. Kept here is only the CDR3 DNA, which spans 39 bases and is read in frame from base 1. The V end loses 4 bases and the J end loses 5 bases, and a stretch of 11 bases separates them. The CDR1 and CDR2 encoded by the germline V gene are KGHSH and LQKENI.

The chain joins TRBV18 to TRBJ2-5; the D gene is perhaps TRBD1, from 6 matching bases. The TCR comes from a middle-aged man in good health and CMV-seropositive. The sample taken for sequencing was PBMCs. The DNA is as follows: TGTGCCAGCTCACGGCAGCAGGGGGAGACCCAGTACTTC. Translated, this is CASSRQQGETQYF.